This T cell receptor beta chain was sequenced during a study of regulatory T cells in long-lasting Graves disease. In this sample, this clonotype turned up many times. Time point described: newly diagnosed GD, antithyroid drugs for less than 3 months. The authors made the TCR library using RNA they extracted from PBMCs. Construction of the TCR beta libraries employed iRepertoire HTBI primers in conjunction with Arm-PCR of CDR3 regions. TCRdb called the multiplex PCR reads again in MiXCR, with one record for every CDR3 protein. Here the sample spans hundreds of thousands of distinct CDR3 sequences, roughly 15% being singletons. This receptor was taken from a female donor with Graves disease. The sample here was peripheral blood mononuclear cells (PBMCs), taken at new diagnosis, from a patient treated with antithyroid drugs.

The CDR3: CASRGNYEQYF. The CDR3 DNA reads TGTGCCAGTAGAGGCAACTACGAGCAGTACTTC. The V call is TRBV19, the J call TRBJ2-7; D call uncertain. CDR3 length: 11 residues. Trimming shortened V by 6 bases and J by 3 bases, and 6 bases separated the two germline ends. Looked up from germline, CDR1 is LNHDA and CDR2 is SQIVND (reference sequence).